This paragraph reports one T cell receptor beta chain. Naive CD8 isolation took CD45RO-negative cells positively selected for CCR7 and excluded terminally differentiated effector memory CD45RA+ cells. Only Caucasian adults living in Nashville, Tennessee served as donors. This record comes from a study of shared clonotypes between healthy human individuals. Sequencing was performed with immunoSEQ multiplex PCR; in TCRdb, only in-frame clones are kept and a portion is missing. This table has around 2,000,000 clones, around 96% appearing once. CDR3 length: 14 residues. The germline V and J ends were trimmed by 1 base and 3 bases, with 10 bases remaining between them. Germline CDR1 LNHDA, CDR2 SQIVND (reference sequence).

The genes are TRBV19 and TRBJ2-7, with D unresolved. The source is a man aged 18 to 30 in good health. The sample comprised naive CD8+ T cells sorted from blood. DNA for the CDR3: TGTGCCAGTAGTATAGTCGGGCTCGTCTACGAGCAGTACTTC. Amino acid sequence: CASSIVGLVYEQYF. The full variable domain, its missing parts supplied by reference TRBV19 and TRBJ2-7, is DGGITQSPKYLFRKEGQNVTLSCEQNLNHDAMYWYRQDPGQGLRLIYYSQIVNDFQKGDIAEGYSVSREKKESFPLTVTSAQKNPTAFYLCASSIVGLVYEQYFGPGTRLTVT.